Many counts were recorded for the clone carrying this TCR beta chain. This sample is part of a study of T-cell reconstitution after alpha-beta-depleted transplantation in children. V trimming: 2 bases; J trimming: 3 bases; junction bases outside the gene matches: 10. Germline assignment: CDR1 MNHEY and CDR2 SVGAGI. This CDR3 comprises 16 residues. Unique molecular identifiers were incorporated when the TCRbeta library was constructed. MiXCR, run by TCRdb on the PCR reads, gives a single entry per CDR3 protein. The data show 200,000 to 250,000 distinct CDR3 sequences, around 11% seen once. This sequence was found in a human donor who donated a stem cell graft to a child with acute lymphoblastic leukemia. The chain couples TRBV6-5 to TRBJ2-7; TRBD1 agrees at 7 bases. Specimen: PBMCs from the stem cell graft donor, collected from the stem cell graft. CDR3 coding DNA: TGTGCCAGCAGTTACGCATTAGACAGGGCCGACTACGAGCAGTACTTC. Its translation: CASSYALDRADYEQYF.